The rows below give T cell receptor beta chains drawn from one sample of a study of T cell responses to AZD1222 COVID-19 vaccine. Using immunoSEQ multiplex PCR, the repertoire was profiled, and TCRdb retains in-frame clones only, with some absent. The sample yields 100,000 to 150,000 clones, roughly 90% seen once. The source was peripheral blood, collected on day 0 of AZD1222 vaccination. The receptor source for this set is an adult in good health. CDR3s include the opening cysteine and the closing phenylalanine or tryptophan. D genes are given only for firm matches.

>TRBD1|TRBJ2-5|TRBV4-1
TGCGCCAGCAGCCAAGACGACCGGGACAGGGTATACGAGACCCAGTACTTC
CASSQDDRDRVYETQYF
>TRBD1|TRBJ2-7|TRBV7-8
TGTGCCAGCAGCTTGGCGACTCCGGGACAGGGTAACTACGAGCAGTACTTC
CASSLATPGQGNYEQYF
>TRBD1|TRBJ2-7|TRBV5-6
TGTGCCAGCAGCTTGGTGGGACAGGGTCTTTTCTCCTACGAGCAGTACTTC
CASSLVGQGLFSYEQYF
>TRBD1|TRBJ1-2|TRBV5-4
TGTGCCAGCAGCTCAAAGACAGGGTGGGGGGTACATGGCTACACCTTC
CASSSKTGWGVHGYTF
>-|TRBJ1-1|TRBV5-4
TGTGCCAGCAGCGTTAGATGGGGGCAGGCAGTAGGAACTGAAGCTTTCTTT
CASSVRWGQAVGTEAFF
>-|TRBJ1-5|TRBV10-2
TGCGCCAGCAGTGAGTCAGGATCCAATCAGCCCCAGCATTTT
CASSESGSNQPQHF
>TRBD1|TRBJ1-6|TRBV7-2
TGTGCCAGCAGCTTAGGGCAGGGGGATAATTCACCCCTCCACTTT
CASSLGQGDNSPLHF
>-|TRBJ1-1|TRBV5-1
TGCGCCAGCAGCTTGCTGGGCGGCACTGAAGCTTTCTTT
CASSLLGGTEAFF
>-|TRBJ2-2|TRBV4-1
TGCGCCAGCAGCTACCGGGCCCTCCCAAGGGGCACCGGGGAGCTGTTTTTT
CASSYRALPRGTGELFF
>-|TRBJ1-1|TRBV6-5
TGTGCCAGCACGGTCGGGGCTGAAGCTTTCTTT
CASTVGAEAFF